This T cell receptor beta chain was profiled in a study of T-cell memory formation after mild COVID-19. In the study overall: TCR clusters were largely donor specific.

TCRdb re-called the 5' RACE reads with MiXCR, one entry per CDR3 protein. The sample holds 100,000 to 120,000 distinct CDR3 sequences; roughly a sixth are singletons and the top ten take approximately 5.1%. Study results and limitations: For second-wave clones that peaked at day 37, SARS-CoV-2 specificity went unverified. Clones shrinking between day 15 and 85 showed a balanced CD4/CD8 split, and those that grew later tilted toward CD4+.

The CDR3 runs 17 residues. CDR1 is MGHRA, CDR2 YSYEKL, per germline. This clonotype was recorded a few times. Its specificity is unknown. At one of its ends the junction is not consistent with the germline gene, which may arise from a read error. V and J are TRBV4-1 and TRBJ1-4; 9 bases are a match to TRBD1. This clonotype originated in a man aged 18 to 29 who had mild COVID-19 (a few samples of this study predate the infection). Cell type and time point are not known. The specimen was PBMCs or a T cell subset sorted from them (not recorded which). CDR3 nucleotide sequence: TGCGCCAGCAGCCAAGGGCAGCCGACAGGGGGTCGGAATAAACCAATTTTT. The encoded protein is CASSQGQPTGGRNKPIF.